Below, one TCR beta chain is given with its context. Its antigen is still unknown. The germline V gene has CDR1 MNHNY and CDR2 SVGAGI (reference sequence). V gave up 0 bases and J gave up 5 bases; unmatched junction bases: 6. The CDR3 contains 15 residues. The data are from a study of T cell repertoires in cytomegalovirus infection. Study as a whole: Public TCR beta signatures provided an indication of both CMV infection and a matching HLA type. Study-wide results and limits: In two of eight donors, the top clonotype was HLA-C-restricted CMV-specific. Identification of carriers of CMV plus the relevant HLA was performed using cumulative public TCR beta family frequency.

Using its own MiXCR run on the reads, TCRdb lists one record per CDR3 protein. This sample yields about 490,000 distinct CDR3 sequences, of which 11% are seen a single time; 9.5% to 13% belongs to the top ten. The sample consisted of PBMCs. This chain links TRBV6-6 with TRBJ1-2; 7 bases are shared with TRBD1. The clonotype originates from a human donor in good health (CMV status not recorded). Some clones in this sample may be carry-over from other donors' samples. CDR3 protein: CASSYSGRGVYGYTF. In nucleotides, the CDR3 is TGTGCCAGCAGTTACTCTGGCAGGGGGGTTTATGGCTACACCTTC.